Presented here are 15 T cell receptor beta chains from one specimen sequenced in a study of cytomegalovirus exposure and HLA in healthy donors. Primers: 60 Vbeta forward and 13 Jbeta reverse. The method was immunoSEQ multiplex PCR; TCRdb's version includes in-frame clones alone and lacks a portion of them. This sample contains around 140,000 clones. Sequencing was carried out using PBMCs. Receptors were obtained from a male donor in good health and CMV-seronegative.

The chain recombines TRBV14 with TRBJ1-1, with 12 bases matching TRBD1. This CDR3 is 18 amino acids long. V gave up 4 bases and J gave up 3 bases; unmatched junction bases: 12. Germline V lookup: CDR1 SGHDN, CDR2 FVKESK. The CDR3 nucleotides read TGTGCCAGCAGCCTCTACCGGGACAGGGGGCGTAGGCACACTGAAGCTTTCTTT. As protein: CASSLYRDRGRRHTEAFF.

This chain joins TRBV4-3 and TRBJ2-3; TRBD2 agrees at 8 bases. J was trimmed by 3 bases and V by 0 bases; bases with no gene match: 8. CDR3 length: 17 amino acids. Germline CDR1 LGHNA, CDR2 YSLEER. The CDR3 sequence: CASSQDPGGALTDTQYF. The DNA of the CDR3 is TGCGCCAGCAGCCAAGATCCCGGGGGGGCCTTAACAGATACGCAGTATTTT.

This chain joins TRBV5-1 and TRBJ2-7; 12 bases agree with TRBD2. The CDR3 runs to 15 residues. V dropped 4 bases and J dropped 6; count of bases not matched to a gene: 8. Per the germline V gene, CDR1 is SGHRS and CDR2 is YFSETQ. This chain's CDR3 is CASSQGATSGSEQYF. The CDR3 DNA reads TGCGCCAGCAGCCAAGGCGCGACTAGCGGGAGCGAGCAGTACTTC.

The gene calls are TRBV6-1 and TRBJ2-7; no clear D gene. This CDR3 comprises 11 residues. With 8 bases removed from V and 4 bases from J, the gap between germline ends came to 9 bases. The V gene's germline CDR1 is MNHNS and CDR2 SASEGT. CDR3 coding DNA: TGTGCCAGCTGCTCCACATACGAGCAGTACTTC. Translated: CASCSTYEQYF.

The chain couples TRBV27 to TRBJ2-7; 7 bases map to TRBD1. Germline values: CDR1 MNHEY, CDR2 SMNVEV (reference sequence). CDR3 length: 17 amino acids. Trimming took 3 bases from V and 0 from J; bases not matched to a gene: 11. CDR3 sequence (DNA): TGTGCCAGCAGTTTTTCTCCAGACAGGGCCAGCTCCTACGAGCAGTACTTC. Its translation is CASSFSPDRASSYEQYF.

The rearrangement uses TRBV6-1 and TRBJ2-7; 7 bases align to TRBD2. CDR3 length equals 13 residues. CDR1 and CDR2 from the germline V gene are MNHNS and SASEGT. Trimming at V came to 8 bases and at J to 3 bases, leaving 7 bases not matched to a gene. The CDR3 coding sequence is TGTGCCAGCGGAAAGGCTAGCGGCTACGAGCAGTACTTC. Translated: CASGKASGYEQYF.

The rearrangement links TRBV5-1 to TRBJ1-3; a weak D match, TRBD1 (5 bases). The length of the CDR3 is 14 residues. Germline CDR1 and CDR2: SGHRS and YFSETQ. V was cut by 8 bases and J by 8 bases, with 20 bases left in between. This CDR3 reads CASSLGGSADTIYF. The DNA for the CDR3 is TGCGCCAGTTCCTTGGGGGGGTCCGCGGACACCATATATTTT.

V gene TRBV30 combines with J gene TRBJ2-1, with D maybe TRBD2 (6 bases). Germline values: CDR1 GTSNPN, CDR2 SVGIG (reference sequence). The V gene lost 2 bases and the J gene lost 2 bases, with 13 bases spanning the gap. The CDR3 totals 15 residues. CDR3 in DNA: TGTGCCTGGAGTATGAAAGCGGGTCCCTACAATGAGCAGTTCTTC. This gives the protein CAWSMKAGPYNEQFF.

The J gene is TRBJ2-7, the V gene TRBV21-1; TRBD1 was called by the table and not checked on the DNA. TRBV21-1 is a known pseudogene. This CDR3 is built from 15 residues. The CDR3 reads CASSKVADSSYEQYF. The CDR3 nucleotides are TGTGCCAGCAGCAAAGTGGCAGATTCCTCCTACGAGCAGTACTTC.

The chain employs TRBV7-9 and TRBJ2-7, with 8 positions matching TRBD1. The germline CDR1 and CDR2 sequences are SEHNR and FQNEAQ (reference sequence). The CDR3 has 14 residues. Trimming cost V 6 bases and J 5 bases; bases outside gene matches: 9. CDR3 sequence: CASSPTDRVNEQYF. CDR3 in DNA: TGTGCCAGCAGTCCCACGGACAGGGTAAACGAGCAGTACTTC. Full variable domain (missing parts from reference TRBV7-9 and TRBJ2-7): DTGVSQNPRHKITKRGQNVTFRCDPISEHNRLYWYRQTLGQGPEFLTYFQNEAQLEKSRLLSDRFSAERPKGSFSTLEIQRTEQGDSAMYLCASSPTDRVNEQYFGPGTRLTVT.

The chain has TRBV9 and TRBJ2-2; 8 bases agree with TRBD1. CDR1 and CDR2 (germline): SGDLS, YYNGEE. V lost 4 bases and J lost 6; bases outside the gene matches: 8. The CDR3 runs to 15 residues. Written as DNA, the CDR3 is TGTGCCAGCAGCCTAACCGGGACAGGACCCGGGGAGCTGTTTTTT. Amino acids: CASSLTGTGPGELFF.

The chain has TRBV19 and TRBJ2-7; D is uncertain. The CDR3 is 10 residues long. The ends were cut back, 7 bases at V and 4 bases at J, with 5 bases in the middle. Germline assignment: CDR1 LNHDA and CDR2 SQIVND (reference sequence). The CDR3 DNA reads TGTGCCAGTAACGGGTACGAGCAGTACTTC. Translation gives CASNGYEQYF.

The chain uses TRBV7-8 and TRBJ1-2, with D unresolved. The CDR3 is made up of 15 amino acids. Germline V gene sequence: CDR1 SGHVS, CDR2 FQNEAQ. V was clipped by 5 bases and J by 5 bases, with 18 bases between them. The CDR3 is CASSPSQARTYGYTF. CDR3 bases: TGTGCCAGCAGCCCCAGTCAGGCTCGCACATATGGCTACACCTTC.

V is TRBV19 and J is TRBJ1-2; the D gene is possibly TRBD1 (6 bases). The CDR3 totals 15 residues. Trimming pared 6 bases from V and 0 bases from J, leaving 14 bases between. In germline, CDR1 is LNHDA, CDR2 SQIVND (reference sequence). CDR3 sequence: CASRRQDEANYGYTF. For the CDR3, the DNA is TGTGCCAGTAGGCGACAGGACGAAGCTAACTATGGCTACACCTTC.

The chain is built from TRBV18 and TRBJ2-2, with D possibly being TRBD2 (6 bases). The V end was cut by 1 base, the J end by 3 bases, with 9 bases between. CDR3 size: 15 residues. Per germline, CDR1 KGHSH and CDR2 LQKENI. CDR3 coding DNA: TGTGCCAGCTCACCACTGACTAGAGACACCGGGGAGCTGTTTTTT. It specifies CASSPLTRDTGELFF. Based on the CDR3 plus reference TRBV18 and TRBJ2-2, the full variable domain is NAGVMQNPRHLVRRRGQEARLRCSPMKGHSHVYWYRQLPEEGLKFMVYLQKENIIDESGMPKERFSAEFPKEGPSILRIQQVVRGDSAAYFCASSPLTRDTGELFFGEGSRLTVL.